One and the same sample provided the 4 T cell receptor beta chains below, sequenced in a study of T cell changes during pregnancy in multiple sclerosis. Here immunoSEQ multiplex PCR was the method, and the copy in TCRdb shows in-frame clones only, minus some. This table holds 30,000 to 35,000 clones, 90% found once. Sample: CD4+ T cells from peripheral blood mononuclear cells, taken in the second trimester of pregnancy. These receptors were taken from a female donor in good health, enrolled as a control in a pregnancy study.

The gene calls are TRBV20-1 and TRBJ2-2; D not certain. Germline V gene lookup returns CDR1 DFQATT and CDR2 SNEGSKA (reference sequence). V lost 1 base and J lost 6, with 3 bases in between. The CDR3 runs 11 residues. CDR3 loop: CSARVAGELFF. As DNA, the CDR3 is TGCAGTGCTAGAGTCGCCGGGGAGCTGTTTTTT.

This chain joins TRBV5-1 and TRBJ1-1; tentatively, D is TRBD1 (5 bases). The CDR3 totals 16 residues. Germline V CDR1 and CDR2: SGHRS, YFSETQ. Trimming cost V 4 bases and J 4 bases, with 20 bases left between them. The CDR3 DNA is TGCGCCAGCAGCCCGGGTGTGGGGGGTACGTCCACTGAAGCTTTCTTT. Residues: CASSPGVGGTSTEAFF.

This chain links TRBV18 with TRBJ1-4; D not resolved. Trimming left V 2 bases short and J 3 bases short, with 19 bases between. Per germline, CDR1 KGHSH and CDR2 LQKENI. This CDR3 has 18 amino acids. CDR3 protein: CASSPGGFNREANEKLFF. The DNA of the CDR3 is TGTGCCAGCTCACCAGGCGGGTTCAACCGTGAGGCTAATGAAAAACTGTTTTTT.

The chain has TRBV29-1 and TRBJ2-1, with a weak D call TRBD2 (5 bases). The V and J ends lost 1 base and 0 bases respectively, with 10 bases between them. The CDR3 is 15 residues long. Germline CDR1 SQVTM, CDR2 ANQGSEA. The CDR3 DNA sequence: TGCAGCGTTGAAGCTTTCCGGGGCTCCTACAATGAGCAGTTCTTC. It codes for CSVEAFRGSYNEQFF.